Listed below are T cell receptor beta chains from one sample, sequenced in a study of shared clonotypes between healthy human individuals. Assay used: immunoSEQ multiplex PCR; TCRdb lists only in-frame clones, some missing. The table has a few million clones, about 92% seen once. The source material was naive CD4+ T cells from PBMCs. These receptors were collected from a young man in good health. Some clones in this sample may be carry-over from other donors' samples. Both conserved end residues are part of each CDR3. A D gene is named only where the DNA matches it firmly. A row's size may be missing; if present it is once, few, many or a size class.

clone_size: -; d_call: -; v_call: TRBV29-1; j_call: TRBJ2-1; cdr3_nt: TGCAGCGTTGAAAGGAGGGATGAGCAGTTCTTC; cdr3_aa: CSVERRDEQFF
clone_size: -; d_call: -; v_call: TRBV14; j_call: TRBJ2-2; cdr3_nt: TGTGCCAGCAGCCAACGTATAGCGCGCACCGGGGAGCTGTTTTTT; cdr3_aa: CASSQRIARTGELFF
clone_size: -; d_call: -; v_call: TRBV5-4; j_call: TRBJ2-7; cdr3_nt: TGTGCCAGCAGCTTAGCAGATACCTACGAGCAGTACTTC; cdr3_aa: CASSLADTYEQYF
clone_size: -; d_call: -; v_call: TRBV18; j_call: TRBJ1-1; cdr3_nt: TGTGCCAGCTCAGGGGGTTCGGGATTAAACACTGAAGCTTTCTTT; cdr3_aa: CASSGGSGLNTEAFF
clone_size: -; d_call: -; v_call: TRBV7-2; j_call: TRBJ2-7; cdr3_nt: TGTGCCAGCAGCTTAGCGGGACGGGTCGGATACGAGCAGTACTTC; cdr3_aa: CASSLAGRVGYEQYF
clone_size: -; d_call: -; v_call: TRBV5-1; j_call: TRBJ1-1; cdr3_nt: TGCGCCAGCAGCTTGGCCGGTCGATACACTGAAGCTTTCTTT; cdr3_aa: CASSLAGRYTEAFF
clone_size: -; d_call: TRBD2; v_call: TRBV6-1; j_call: TRBJ2-1; cdr3_nt: TGTGCCAGCAATCTAAGGGGGCTAGCGGGGAATGAGCAGTTCTTC; cdr3_aa: CASNLRGLAGNEQFF
clone_size: -; d_call: -; v_call: TRBV2; j_call: TRBJ1-3; cdr3_nt: TGTGCCAGCAGTGGGGGGGCACGAAACACCATATATTTT; cdr3_aa: CASSGGARNTIYF
clone_size: -; d_call: TRBD1; v_call: TRBV14; j_call: TRBJ2-1; cdr3_nt: TGTGCCAGCAGCTCACCGGGACAGACTTCTCGGTATGAGCAGTTCTTC; cdr3_aa: CASSSPGQTSRYEQFF
clone_size: -; d_call: TRBD1; v_call: TRBV19; j_call: TRBJ1-1; cdr3_nt: TGTGCCAGTAGTCCGCATACAGGGGACACTGAAGCTTTCTTT; cdr3_aa: CASSPHTGDTEAFF
clone_size: -; d_call: -; v_call: TRBV4-1; j_call: TRBJ2-2; cdr3_nt: TGCGCCAGCAGCCAAGAGCGGCCCTCGGCCGGGGAGCTGTTTTTT; cdr3_aa: CASSQERPSAGELFF
clone_size: -; d_call: TRBD1; v_call: TRBV7-2; j_call: TRBJ2-7; cdr3_nt: TGTGCCAGCAGCCCGGGACAGGGCGAGCAGTACTTC; cdr3_aa: CASSPGQGEQYF
clone_size: few; d_call: TRBD2; v_call: TRBV5-1; j_call: TRBJ2-1; cdr3_nt: TGCGCCAGCAGCTGGGGACTAGCGGGAGGGGCCTACAATGAGCAGTTCTTC; cdr3_aa: CASSWGLAGGAYNEQFF
clone_size: -; d_call: -; v_call: TRBV7-9; j_call: TRBJ2-3; cdr3_nt: TGTGCCAGCAGCTTCGACAGTAGCACAGATACGCAGTATTTT; cdr3_aa: CASSFDSSTDTQYF
clone_size: -; d_call: TRBD1; v_call: TRBV5-4; j_call: TRBJ1-2; cdr3_nt: TGTGCCAGCAGCCCAGGACAGGGCTATGGCTACACCTTC; cdr3_aa: CASSPGQGYGYTF
clone_size: -; d_call: -; v_call: TRBV5-4; j_call: TRBJ2-2; cdr3_nt: TGTGCCAGCAGCGCTCCCGGGACGGCGAACACCGGGGAGCTGTTTTTT; cdr3_aa: CASSAPGTANTGELFF
clone_size: -; d_call: -; v_call: TRBV2; j_call: TRBJ2-1; cdr3_nt: TGTGCCAGCAGTGAAATGCCTAGCCGGGGTGGTGAGCAGTTCTTC; cdr3_aa: CASSEMPSRGGEQFF
clone_size: once; d_call: -; v_call: TRBV30; j_call: TRBJ2-5; cdr3_nt: TGTGCCTGGAGCGGTACAGCCCAAGAGACCCAGTACTTC; cdr3_aa: CAWSGTAQETQYF
clone_size: -; d_call: -; v_call: TRBV28; j_call: TRBJ2-6; cdr3_nt: TGTGCCACCAACGACAGAAACACTGGGGCCAACGTCCTGACTTTC; cdr3_aa: CATNDRNTGANVLTF
clone_size: -; d_call: -; v_call: TRBV2; j_call: TRBJ2-5; cdr3_nt: TGTGCCAGCGCCGGAGGATCGGAGACCCAGTACTTC; cdr3_aa: CASAGGSETQYF
clone_size: once; d_call: -; v_call: TRBV18; j_call: TRBJ1-4; cdr3_nt: TGTGCCAGCTCACTGAACGGGGGTCCTGGTGAAAAACTGTTTTTT; cdr3_aa: CASSLNGGPGEKLFF
clone_size: -; d_call: TRBD2; v_call: TRBV28; j_call: TRBJ2-1; cdr3_nt: TGTGCCAGCAGTAGGGCGGTACCCGATGCGGGAGCGCACAATGAGCAGTTCTTC; cdr3_aa: CASSRAVPDAGAHNEQFF
clone_size: once; d_call: -; v_call: TRBV7-9; j_call: TRBJ1-1; cdr3_nt: TGTGCCAGCAGCTTAACCGGCGACACTGAAGCTTTCTTT; cdr3_aa: CASSLTGDTEAFF
clone_size: -; d_call: -; v_call: TRBV5-8; j_call: TRBJ1-1; cdr3_nt: TGTGCCAGCAGCTTGGAGTCAGGGGTCCCTGAAGCTTTCTTT; cdr3_aa: CASSLESGVPEAFF
clone_size: -; d_call: TRBD2; v_call: TRBV5-1; j_call: TRBJ2-1; cdr3_nt: TGCGCCAGCAGCTTGTTGGTGAGACTAGCGGGAGGGTCCAATGAGCAGTTCTTC; cdr3_aa: CASSLLVRLAGGSNEQFF
clone_size: -; d_call: -; v_call: TRBV18; j_call: TRBJ1-3; cdr3_nt: TGTGCCAGCTCACCACGTTGGGGGGTTGGAGTCGCGGGAAACACCATATATTTT; cdr3_aa: CASSPRWGVGVAGNTIYF
clone_size: -; d_call: -; v_call: TRBV2; j_call: TRBJ2-5; cdr3_nt: TGTGCCAGCAGCCTACAGTGGATCCAAGAGACCCAGTACTTC; cdr3_aa: CASSLQWIQETQYF
clone_size: -; d_call: -; v_call: TRBV5-6; j_call: TRBJ2-2; cdr3_nt: TGTGCCAGCAGCCGTCGGGGGGCATTCACCGGGGAGCTGTTTTTT; cdr3_aa: CASSRRGAFTGELFF
clone_size: -; d_call: TRBD1; v_call: TRBV5-5; j_call: TRBJ1-1; cdr3_nt: TGTGCCAGCAGCCCCAGACAGGGTGACCATGAAGCTTTCTTT; cdr3_aa: CASSPRQGDHEAFF
clone_size: -; d_call: TRBD2; v_call: TRBV28; j_call: TRBJ2-7; cdr3_nt: TGTGCCAGCAGCCCCGCCGGACTAGCGACTACCTACGAGCAGTACTTC; cdr3_aa: CASSPAGLATTYEQYF
clone_size: once; d_call: TRBD2; v_call: TRBV11-3; j_call: TRBJ2-3; cdr3_nt: TGTGCCAGCAGCCCCCGTAGCGGGAGAAACACAGATACGCAGTATTTT; cdr3_aa: CASSPRSGRNTDTQYF
clone_size: -; d_call: TRBD2; v_call: TRBV5-1; j_call: TRBJ2-5; cdr3_nt: TGCGCCAGCAGCTTTAGCGGGAGGGCCGTAGAGACCCAGTACTTC; cdr3_aa: CASSFSGRAVETQYF
clone_size: -; d_call: -; v_call: TRBV5-8; j_call: TRBJ1-2; cdr3_nt: TGTGCCAGCAGCTTGGGGCAGACCTATGGCTACACCTTC; cdr3_aa: CASSLGQTYGYTF
clone_size: -; d_call: -; v_call: TRBV28; j_call: TRBJ2-3; cdr3_nt: TGTGCCAGCAGTTTGGGTGGGTTCACAGATACGCAGTATTTT; cdr3_aa: CASSLGGFTDTQYF
clone_size: -; d_call: -; v_call: TRBV28; j_call: TRBJ2-7; cdr3_nt: TGTGCCAGCAGTCTCCGGGTGACTACCTACGAGCAGTACTTC; cdr3_aa: CASSLRVTTYEQYF
clone_size: -; d_call: -; v_call: TRBV12-5; j_call: TRBJ2-1; cdr3_nt: TGTGCTAGTGGTTTGGGACTGAGCTCCTACAATGAGCAGTTCTTC; cdr3_aa: CASGLGLSSYNEQFF
clone_size: -; d_call: -; v_call: TRBV25-1; j_call: TRBJ2-6; cdr3_nt: TGTGCCAGCAGTCCTAGTGGGGTGTCTGGGGCCAACGTCCTGACTTTC; cdr3_aa: CASSPSGVSGANVLTF
clone_size: -; d_call: TRBD1; v_call: TRBV7-9; j_call: TRBJ2-1; cdr3_nt: TGTGCCAGCAGCTGGGGGACAGGGATGGATGAGCAGTTCTTC; cdr3_aa: CASSWGTGMDEQFF
clone_size: -; d_call: -; v_call: TRBV28; j_call: TRBJ1-1; cdr3_nt: TGTGCCAGCACCATCGCCGGTCTGAGGGCTTTCTTT; cdr3_aa: CASTIAGLRAFF
clone_size: -; d_call: TRBD1; v_call: TRBV30; j_call: TRBJ1-2; cdr3_nt: TGTGCCTGGAGCTACAGGGGTGCTAACTATGGCTACACCTTC; cdr3_aa: CAWSYRGANYGYTF
clone_size: -; d_call: -; v_call: TRBV5-6; j_call: TRBJ2-1; cdr3_nt: TGTGCCAGCAGCGGGTTCGGTGAGCAGTTCTTC; cdr3_aa: CASSGFGEQFF
clone_size: -; d_call: -; v_call: TRBV28; j_call: TRBJ2-2; cdr3_nt: TGTGCCAGCAGGACAGGTCAAGCCACCGGGGAGCTGTTTTTT; cdr3_aa: CASRTGQATGELFF
clone_size: -; d_call: -; v_call: TRBV7-9; j_call: TRBJ2-3; cdr3_nt: TGTGCCAGCAGCCCACCCGGATACAGGGCTGCAGATACGCAGTATTTT; cdr3_aa: CASSPPGYRAADTQYF
clone_size: -; d_call: TRBD1; v_call: TRBV14; j_call: TRBJ1-1; cdr3_nt: TGTGCCAGCAGCCTAGGCCGACAGGGGGGCCTTATGAACACTGAAGCTTTCTTT; cdr3_aa: CASSLGRQGGLMNTEAFF
clone_size: -; d_call: TRBD1; v_call: TRBV4-1; j_call: TRBJ1-2; cdr3_nt: TGCGCCAGCAGCCAAGCCGGGACAGGGGGCGGAGGTGGCTACACCTTC; cdr3_aa: CASSQAGTGGGGGYTF
clone_size: -; d_call: -; v_call: TRBV19; j_call: TRBJ1-1; cdr3_nt: TGTGTGGTGGGTGCAGCTTTCTTT; cdr3_aa: CVVGAAFF
clone_size: once; d_call: -; v_call: TRBV7-8; j_call: TRBJ2-4; cdr3_nt: TGTGCCAGCAGCTCCCGGGCCATAGTGTCCAAAAACATTCAGTACTTC; cdr3_aa: CASSSRAIVSKNIQYF
clone_size: -; d_call: -; v_call: TRBV14; j_call: TRBJ2-7; cdr3_nt: TGTGCCAGCAGTCACAGTAGGGAGGCCCGCTACGAGCAGTACTTC; cdr3_aa: CASSHSREARYEQYF
clone_size: -; d_call: -; v_call: TRBV5-1; j_call: TRBJ1-1; cdr3_nt: TGCGCCAGCAGCTCGGACAGAAGGAACACTGAAGCTTTCTTT; cdr3_aa: CASSSDRRNTEAFF
clone_size: -; d_call: TRBD1; v_call: TRBV5-1; j_call: TRBJ2-6; cdr3_nt: TGCGCCAGCAGCTTGGGAGTCGGCAGGGGGCGTTCTGGGGCCAACGTCCTGACTTTC; cdr3_aa: CASSLGVGRGRSGANVLTF
clone_size: -; d_call: TRBD2; v_call: TRBV4-1; j_call: TRBJ2-1; cdr3_nt: TGCGCCAGCAGCCAAGAAGCGGGAGGGCCTGGCGAGCAGTTCTTC; cdr3_aa: CASSQEAGGPGEQFF
clone_size: -; d_call: -; v_call: TRBV6-1; j_call: TRBJ2-7; cdr3_nt: TGTGCCAGCAGTGAAGGAAGACCCTGGCTCGAGCAGTACTTC; cdr3_aa: CASSEGRPWLEQYF
clone_size: -; d_call: -; v_call: TRBV28; j_call: TRBJ2-5; cdr3_nt: TGTGCCAGCAGTTTATCCGATGCTCAAGAGACCCAGTACTTC; cdr3_aa: CASSLSDAQETQYF
clone_size: -; d_call: TRBD2; v_call: TRBV28; j_call: TRBJ2-1; cdr3_nt: TGTGCCAGCCGTAGCGGGAGAGGGCAGTTCTTC; cdr3_aa: CASRSGRGQFF
clone_size: -; d_call: -; v_call: TRBV2; j_call: TRBJ1-1; cdr3_nt: TGTGCCAGCATTATCGACATGGCGAACACTGAAGCTTTCTTT; cdr3_aa: CASIIDMANTEAFF